The 18 T cell receptor beta chains reported below all come from one sample, sequenced in a study of blood T cell repertoires in COVID-19. Libraries were prepared by immunoSEQ multiplex PCR; TCRdb keeps only in-frame clonotypes and omits some of them. The data contain tens of thousands of clones, about 81% of them singletons. Sequencing used peripheral blood. These receptors were obtained from an elderly woman with acute or convalescent COVID-19.

This sequence joins TRBV7-6 and TRBJ2-2, with D possibly being TRBD1 (7 bases). The CDR3 is 15 amino acids. Per germline, CDR1 SGHVS and CDR2 FNYEAQ. V was shortened by 4 bases and J by 4 bases, with 13 bases between the two germline ends. CDR3 DNA sequence: TGTGCCAGCAGCTCTATGCAGGGGGGCACCGGGGAGCTGTTTTTT. Protein: CASSSMQGGTGELFF.

The V and J genes are TRBV3-1 (or the pseudogene TRBV3-2) and TRBJ2-2; D ambiguous. In germline, CDR1 is LGHDT, CDR2 YNNKEL (reference sequence). There are 19 residues in the CDR3. V dropped 1 base and J dropped 4 bases, with 22 bases sitting between them. The CDR3 sequence: CASSQVPGKPSPITGELFF. The CDR3 DNA follows: TGTGCCAGCAGCCAAGTGCCAGGCAAACCATCACCCATCACCGGGGAGCTGTTTTTT.

The chain has TRBV21-1 and TRBJ2-7; the listed D gene, TRBD2, was not tested against the DNA. TRBV21-1 is recorded as a pseudogene. The CDR3 is made up of 21 amino acids. The CDR3 is CASSKVRGRLAGEVDPYEQYF. The CDR3, as DNA: TGTGCCAGCAGCAAAGTGAGGGGGCGACTAGCGGGAGAGGTGGACCCATACGAGCAGTACTTC.

The chain links TRBV18 to TRBJ1-2; 7 positions agree with TRBD1. Germline CDR1 reads KGHSH; CDR2 reads LQKENI. The junction had 9 bases not matched to a gene; V was cut back by 3 bases and J by 5 bases. The CDR3 contains 15 residues. The CDR3 coding sequence is TGTGCCAGCTCACCGGTGGTCGAGGGACAGTATGGCTACACCTTC. Translating it yields CASSPVVEGQYGYTF.

This chain links TRBV7-2 with TRBJ2-7, with TRBD2 matching 9 bases. CDR1 and CDR2 (germline): SGHTA, FQGNSA. V trimming: 0 bases; J trimming: 4 bases; junction bases outside the gene matches: 4. This CDR3 is 15 amino acids long. The DNA for the CDR3 is TGTGCCAGCAGCTTAGCGGGGACTAGCATTTACGAGCAGTACTTC. Protein: CASSLAGTSIYEQYF.

This clone was counted ten times or more. The rearrangement joins TRBV6-5 to TRBJ1-2; 7 bases match TRBD1. Germline assignment: CDR1 MNHEY and CDR2 SVGAGI. The length of the CDR3 is 16 residues. V shed 2 bases and J 3 bases; nucleotides not matched to a gene: 9. The CDR3 reads CASSYLTQGLDYGYTF. The CDR3 DNA sequence: TGTGCCAGCAGTTACCTCACACAGGGGTTGGACTATGGCTACACCTTC.

The V call is TRBV6-1, the J call TRBJ2-1, with D possibly TRBD2 on 5 matching bases. Germline CDR1 is MNHNS and CDR2 is SASEGT. The V end lost 1 base, the J end lost 0 bases, and 10 bases lay between the germline ends. The length of the CDR3 is 16 residues. This chain's CDR3 is CASSEEERSSYNEQFF. In DNA form, the CDR3 reads TGTGCCAGCAGTGAAGAGGAGCGGAGCTCCTACAATGAGCAGTTCTTC.

A word on this clone: The sample has other DNA sequences that encode this CDR3 too. The genes are TRBV6-5 and TRBJ1-1; D call uncertain. V lost 1 base, J lost 1 base, and 4 bases lay in between. From germline, CDR1 is MNHEY and CDR2 SVGAGI. CDR3 length: 13 amino acids. CDR3 DNA: TGTGCCAGCAGTTACTTGCGGAACACTGAAGCTTTCTTT. It is translated as CASSYLRNTEAFF.

The V gene is TRBV12-3 or TRBV12-4, the J gene TRBJ2-3; TRBD2 matches at 7 bases. CDR3 length: 12 residues. The junction had 1 base not matched to a gene; V was cut back by 6 bases and J by 4 bases. DNA of the CDR3: TGTGCCAGCAGGCTAGCGGCAGATACGCAGTATTTT. Encoded protein: CASRLAADTQYF.

This chain links TRBV6-5 with TRBJ1-2; 7 nucleotides agree with TRBD1. The CDR3 extends over 15 amino acids. Germline values: CDR1 MNHEY, CDR2 SVGAGI. With V trimmed by 5 bases and J by 4 bases, 10 bases remained unmatched. CDR3 DNA sequence: TGTGCCAGCAGTCGACAGGGAGCACTGGCCTATGGCTACACCTTC. Its translation: CASSRQGALAYGYTF.

The chain links TRBV19 to TRBJ2-1; 8 bases are a match to TRBD2. Germline values: CDR1 LNHDA, CDR2 SQIVND (reference sequence). Trimming removed 1 base from V and 10 bases from J; junction bases left unmatched: 6. The CDR3 is 14 residues long. The CDR3: CASSIGAGEWEQFF. CDR3 in DNA: TGTGCCAGTAGTATAGGAGCGGGAGAATGGGAGCAGTTCTTC.

This clone was picked up one time. The chain is built from TRBV5-1 and TRBJ2-3; D perhaps matches TRBD2 (5 bases). CDR3 size: 15 residues. Germline V CDR1 and CDR2: SGHRS, YFSETQ. Deletions cut 4 bases from V and 4 bases from J, with 16 bases between. CDR3 amino acids: CASSPRVYSADTQYF. In DNA form, the CDR3 reads TGCGCCAGCAGCCCGAGGGTTTATTCAGCAGATACGCAGTATTTT.

This chain joins TRBV28 and TRBJ2-2; a possible D gene is TRBD1 (5 bases). This CDR3 spans 16 amino acids. V lost 8 bases and J lost 5, with 21 bases in between. Germline V lookup: CDR1 MDHEN, CDR2 SYDVKM. The CDR3 DNA reads as TGTGCCAGCCGTAGGGTAGGGGTCATTAGTACCGGGGAGCTGTTTTTT. It specifies CASRRVGVISTGELFF.

This chain joins TRBV18 and TRBJ2-2; D is ambiguous. The V end lost 1 base, the J end lost 4 bases, and 4 bases lay between the germline ends. Germline V lookup: CDR1 KGHSH, CDR2 LQKENI. There are 13 residues in the CDR3. The CDR3 DNA reads as TGTGCCAGCTCACCACAGAGCACCGGGGAGCTGTTTTTT. This encodes CASSPQSTGELFF. Complete variable domain (other parts from reference TRBV18 and TRBJ2-2): NAGVMQNPRHLVRRRGQEARLRCSPMKGHSHVYWYRQLPEEGLKFMVYLQKENIIDESGMPKERFSAEFPKEGPSILRIQQVVRGDSAAYFCASSPQSTGELFFGEGSRLTVL.

The gene calls are TRBV9 and TRBJ2-7, with TRBD1 matching 8 bases. V shed 3 bases, J shed 10 bases, and the junction held 6 bases outside the gene matches. The germline V gene encodes CDR1 SGDLS and CDR2 YYNGEE. The CDR3 consists of 12 residues. CDR3 region: CASSARQGRQYF. The CDR3 region has the DNA TGTGCCAGCAGCGCCCGACAGGGGCGTCAGTACTTC. The full variable domain, completed using reference TRBV9 and TRBJ2-7, is DSGVTQTPKHLITATGQRVTLRCSPRSGDLSVYWYQQSLDQGLQFLIQYYNGEERAKGNILERFSAQQFPDLHSELNLSSLELGDSALYFCASSARQGRQYFGPGTRLTVT.

The rearrangement uses TRBV5-1 and TRBJ2-3; TRBD2 matches at 7 bases. The CDR3 is 15 amino acids. Per germline, CDR1 SGHRS and CDR2 YFSETQ. V trimming: 4 bases; J trimming: 3 bases; junction bases outside the gene matches: 8. CDR3 sequence reads: CASSASTSRTDTQYF. CDR3 DNA: TGCGCCAGCAGCGCCTCGACTAGCAGAACAGATACGCAGTATTTT.

The chain has TRBV19 and TRBJ2-1; TRBD2 might be the D (5 bases). Trimming left V 6 bases short and J 8 bases short, with 26 bases between. Germline loops: CDR1 LNHDA, CDR2 SQIVND (reference sequence). This CDR3 comprises 17 residues. Here the CDR3 DNA reads TGTGCCAGTAGCCAATACCCCCCTAGCTCACCTCGGGATGAGCAGTTCTTC. It encodes CASSQYPPSSPRDEQFF.

The chain couples TRBV10-3 to TRBJ2-1, with 8 bases that match TRBD2. This CDR3 is built from 15 residues. V dropped 5 bases and J dropped 7; count of bases not matched to a gene: 10. The germline gives CDR1 ENHRY, CDR2 SYGVKD. The CDR3 bases are TGTGCCATCAGTCCCCAGGGACTAGAAGGGAATGAGCAGTTCTTC. Encoded protein: CAISPQGLEGNEQFF.